The rows below give T cell receptor beta chains drawn from one sample of a study of identifying expanded T cells in peripheral blood. TCRdb's table, derived via immunoSEQ multiplex PCR, lists solely in-frame clones and lacks some. This sample has 60,000 to 80,000 clones, with under 90% found just once. Input material: blood. These receptors all come from a person aged 18 to 70 in good health. Both conserved end residues are part of each CDR3. The D gene is left open where the match is weak. Rows give clone size only sometimes, using once, few, many, or a class for an expanded clone.

clone_size j_call d_call v_call cdr3_aa cdr3_nt
NA TRBJ2-3 NA TRBV7-2 CASSSLNSDTQYF TGTGCCAGCAGCTCCCTAAATTCAGATACGCAGTATTTT
NA TRBJ2-5 NA TRBV20-1 CSAARETQYF TGCAGTGCTGCCCGGGAGACCCAGTACTTC
NA TRBJ1-2 NA TRBV6-5 CASSYDRNYGYTF TGTGCCAGCAGTTACGACAGGAACTATGGCTACACCTTC
NA TRBJ2-5 NA TRBV6-5 CASSPGGYEGQYF TGTGCCAGCAGTCCTGGGGGGTATGAGGGCCAGTACTTC
NA TRBJ2-3 TRBD2 TRBV5-4 CASSGRTSGRETDTQYF TGTGCCAGCAGCGGGCGGACTAGCGGGAGAGAGACAGATACGCAGTATTTT
NA TRBJ2-1 NA TRBV5-1 CASSLGGQLINEQFF TGCGCCAGCAGCTTGGGTGGGCAGCTAATTAATGAGCAGTTCTTC
NA TRBJ2-3 TRBD2 TRBV5-1 CASSGRTSGISDTQYF TGCGCCAGCAGCGGGCGGACTAGCGGGATCTCAGATACGCAGTATTTT
NA TRBJ1-2 NA TRBV27 CASSLERGGPGGYTF TGTGCCAGCAGTTTAGAAAGGGGGGGACCGGGTGGCTACACCTTC
once TRBJ2-7 TRBD2 TRBV11-2 CASSLVPSGMYEQYF TGTGCCAGCAGCTTAGTGCCTAGCGGGATGTACGAGCAGTACTTC
NA TRBJ2-3 NA TRBV29-1 CSVDTQYF TGCAGCGTTGATACGCAGTATTTT
NA TRBJ1-2 TRBD1 TRBV5-1 CASSLGQGGTYGYTF TGCGCCAGCAGCTTGGGACAGGGAGGGACCTATGGCTACACCTTC
NA TRBJ1-1 NA TRBV25-1 CASSEWGRGNTEAFF TGTGCCAGCAGTGAATGGGGGAGGGGGAACACTGAAGCTTTCTTT
once TRBJ1-2 NA TRBV5-1 CASSLGPQETNYGYTF TGCGCCAGCAGCTTGGGCCCCCAGGAAACTAACTATGGCTACACCTTC
NA TRBJ1-5 NA TRBV7-3 CASSLTRRVNNQPQHF TGTGCCAGCAGCTTAACTCGCAGGGTTAACAATCAGCCCCAGCATTTT
once TRBJ2-2 TRBD1 TRBV7-2 CASSFRDRDTGELFF TGTGCCAGCAGCTTCCGGGACAGAGACACCGGGGAGCTGTTTTTT
NA TRBJ2-7 TRBD2 TRBV27 CASRPWGSGFYEQYF TGTGCCAGCAGGCCCTGGGGTAGCGGGTTCTACGAGCAGTACTTC
once TRBJ2-7 TRBD2 TRBV18 CASSPSAGAGYEQYF TGTGCCAGCTCACCCTCAGCGGGAGCTGGGTACGAGCAGTACTTC
NA TRBJ2-6 NA TRBV29-1 CSFQGKKSGANVLTF TGCAGCTTCCAGGGGAAAAAGTCTGGGGCCAACGTCCTGACTTTC
NA TRBJ1-1 NA TRBV4-3 CASSQGGGSLDAFF TGCGCCAGCAGCCAAGGGGGAGGGTCTCTTGATGCTTTCTTT
NA TRBJ2-3 TRBD1 TRBV5-8 CASSPGQGEDTQYF TGTGCCAGCAGCCCCGGACAGGGGGAAGATACGCAGTATTTT
few TRBJ2-1 NA TRBV30 CAWNAEGVIENEQFF TGTGCCTGGAACGCCGAAGGGGTAATAGAAAATGAGCAGTTCTTC
NA TRBJ2-3 NA TRBV5-1 CASSYSGLGSTDTQYF TGCGCCAGCAGCTACTCGGGACTCGGAAGCACAGATACGCAGTATTTT
NA TRBJ2-1 TRBD2 TRBV9 CASSVALAGDNEQFF TGTGCCAGCAGCGTAGCACTAGCGGGGGACAATGAGCAGTTCTTC
NA TRBJ1-3 NA TRBV18 CASSPMGNGNTIYF TGTGCCAGCTCACCAATGGGGAATGGAAACACCATATATTTT
NA TRBJ2-2 NA TRBV29-1 CSVGGGTGELFF TGCAGCGTTGGAGGGGGCACCGGGGAGCTGTTTTTT
NA TRBJ2-2 TRBD2 TRBV28 CASIRLAGGTGELFF TGTGCCAGCATAAGACTAGCGGGAGGGACCGGGGAGCTGTTTTTT
NA TRBJ2-7 NA TRBV27 CASSPIASHEQYF TGTGCCAGCAGTCCGATAGCGTCCCACGAGCAGTACTTC
NA TRBJ2-4 TRBD2 TRBV5-8 CASSPGLASAKNIQYF TGTGCCAGCAGCCCCGGACTAGCCTCAGCCAAAAACATTCAGTACTTC
NA TRBJ1-4 NA TRBV7-8 CASSPQREKLFF TGTGCCAGCAGCCCCCAAAGGGAAAAACTGTTTTTT
NA TRBJ1-4 TRBD1 TRBV9 CASSADRAVEKLFF TGTGCCAGCAGCGCCGACAGGGCAGTCGAAAAACTGTTTTTT
NA TRBJ1-5 NA TRBV7-2 CASSLVVNSNQPQHF TGTGCCAGCAGCTTAGTGGTCAATAGCAATCAGCCCCAGCATTTT
NA TRBJ2-3 TRBD2 TRBV11-2 CASSDQGAGGPSADTQYF TGTGCCAGCAGCGACCAGGGAGCGGGAGGGCCAAGCGCAGATACGCAGTATTTT
NA TRBJ2-7 NA TRBV4-3 CASSLSGRGTASYEQYF TGCGCCAGCAGCCTATCCGGCCGCGGGACAGCGTCCTACGAGCAGTACTTC
NA TRBJ1-5 TRBD1 TRBV10-3 CAISLTGDSNQPQHF TGTGCCATCAGCTTGACAGGGGATAGCAATCAGCCCCAGCATTTT
once TRBJ1-4 TRBD1 TRBV28 CASSNSGGAGNEKLFF TGTGCCAGCAGCAACTCAGGGGGAGCGGGTAATGAAAAACTGTTTTTT
NA TRBJ1-1 NA TRBV7-2 CASSVEPGAGGTEAFF TGTGCCAGCAGTGTTGAACCCGGGGCCGGCGGGACTGAAGCTTTCTTT
NA TRBJ1-2 NA TRBV19 CASMDEQKSNYGYTF TGTGCCAGTATGGACGAGCAAAAGAGCAACTATGGCTACACCTTC
NA TRBJ1-2 NA TRBV5-1 CASSLAGGLDSNYGYTF TGCGCCAGCAGCTTGGCGGGGGGTCTGGATTCTAACTATGGCTACACCTTC
NA TRBJ2-7 NA TRBV5-1 CASSLEAPGMQYF TGCGCCAGCAGCTTGGAGGCCCCCGGTATGCAGTACTTC
NA TRBJ2-7 NA TRBV21-1 CASTQAAERTGEQYF TGTGCCAGCACTCAGGCGGCGGAACGTACGGGAGAGCAGTACTTC
NA TRBJ1-2 TRBD1 TRBV2 CASSVTGGFDGYTF TGTGCCAGCAGTGTAACAGGGGGCTTCGATGGCTACACCTTC
once TRBJ1-1 NA TRBV18 CASSPFGGQSSTEAFF TGTGCCAGCTCACCATTTGGCGGACAGTCTTCCACTGAAGCTTTCTTT
NA TRBJ2-1 NA TRBV2 CASRPGTLYNEQFF TGTGCCAGCAGACCCGGGACCTTATACAATGAGCAGTTCTTC
NA TRBJ1-1 NA TRBV10-1 CASTGVFWTEAFF TGCGCCAGCACCGGGGTCTTTTGGACTGAAGCTTTCTTT
NA TRBJ1-2 TRBD1 TRBV4-3 CASSQSGTVNFYGYTF TGCGCCAGCAGCCAATCCGGGACAGTGAATTTCTATGGCTACACCTTC
NA TRBJ2-3 TRBD2 TRBV9 CASSGGLVYSDTQYF TGTGCCAGCAGCGGGGGACTAGTTTATTCAGATACGCAGTATTTT
once TRBJ1-3 NA TRBV5-1 CASSLEGNSGNTIYF TGCGCCAGCAGCTTGGAGGGTAACTCTGGAAACACCATATATTTT
NA TRBJ1-1 NA TRBV29-1 CSVGGDSGTEAFF TGCAGCGTTGGGGGGGATTCGGGCACTGAAGCTTTCTTT
NA TRBJ2-5 NA TRBV29-1 CSCHATFWETQYF TGCAGCTGCCACGCCACTTTTTGGGAGACCCAGTACTTC
NA TRBJ2-5 NA TRBV2 CASSGAGFQETQYF TGTGCCAGCAGTGGGGCAGGATTTCAAGAGACCCAGTACTTC
NA TRBJ2-2 NA TRBV7-2 CASSLVAGYAGELFF TGTGCCAGCAGCTTAGTGGCTGGGTACGCGGGGGAGCTGTTTTTT
NA TRBJ2-5 NA TRBV29-1 CSVELGGGETQYF TGCAGCGTTGAACTAGGGGGAGGAGAGACCCAGTACTTC
once TRBJ1-3 NA TRBV15 CATSRAGQGKGSGNTIYF TGTGCCACCAGCAGAGCTGGGCAGGGGAAGGGCTCTGGAAACACCATATATTTT
few TRBJ2-7 NA TRBV25-1 CASGGPRAEQYF TGTGCCAGCGGAGGACCCAGAGCAGAGCAGTACTTC
NA TRBJ2-3 TRBD2 TRBV6-1 CASSGAGGHTDTQYF TGTGCCAGCAGTGGAGCGGGGGGGCACACAGATACGCAGTATTTT
NA TRBJ2-3 NA TRBV27 CASSLSLVAADTQYF TGTGCCAGCAGTTTATCGTTGGTAGCTGCAGATACGCAGTATTTT
NA TRBJ2-7 TRBD2 TRBV6-1 CASSLIGTMIYEQYF TGTGCCAGCAGCCTTATAGGGACTATGATTTACGAGCAGTACTTC
NA TRBJ2-7 TRBD1 TRBV6-1 CASRPGTDASYEQYF TGTGCCAGCAGGCCAGGGACAGACGCTTCCTACGAGCAGTACTTC
NA TRBJ2-3 NA TRBV21-1 CASSKNPGLADTDTQYF TGTGCCAGCAGCAAAAACCCGGGACTAGCAGACACAGATACGCAGTATTTT